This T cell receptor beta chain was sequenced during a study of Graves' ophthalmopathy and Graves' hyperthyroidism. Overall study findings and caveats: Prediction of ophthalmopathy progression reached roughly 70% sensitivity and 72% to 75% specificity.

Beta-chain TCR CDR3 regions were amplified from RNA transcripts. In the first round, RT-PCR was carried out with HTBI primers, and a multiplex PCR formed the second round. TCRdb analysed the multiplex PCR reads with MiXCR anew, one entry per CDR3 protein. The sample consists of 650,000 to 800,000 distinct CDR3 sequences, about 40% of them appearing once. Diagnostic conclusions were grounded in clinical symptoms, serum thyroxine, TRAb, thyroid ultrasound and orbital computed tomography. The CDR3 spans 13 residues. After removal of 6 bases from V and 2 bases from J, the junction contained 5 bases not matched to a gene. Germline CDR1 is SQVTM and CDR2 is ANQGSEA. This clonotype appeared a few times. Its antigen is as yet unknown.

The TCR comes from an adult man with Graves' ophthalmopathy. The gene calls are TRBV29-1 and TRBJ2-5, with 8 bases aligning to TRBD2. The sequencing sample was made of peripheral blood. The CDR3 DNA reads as TGCAGCGTACCGGGAGGGAGGCAAGAGACCCAGTACTTC. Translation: CSVPGGRQETQYF. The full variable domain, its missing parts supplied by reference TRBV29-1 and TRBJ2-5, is SAVISQKPSRDICQRGTSLTIQCQVDSQVTMMFWYRQQPGQSLTLIATANQGSEATYESGFVIDKFPISRPNLTFSTLTVSNMSPEDSSIYLCSVPGGRQETQYFGPGTRLLVL.